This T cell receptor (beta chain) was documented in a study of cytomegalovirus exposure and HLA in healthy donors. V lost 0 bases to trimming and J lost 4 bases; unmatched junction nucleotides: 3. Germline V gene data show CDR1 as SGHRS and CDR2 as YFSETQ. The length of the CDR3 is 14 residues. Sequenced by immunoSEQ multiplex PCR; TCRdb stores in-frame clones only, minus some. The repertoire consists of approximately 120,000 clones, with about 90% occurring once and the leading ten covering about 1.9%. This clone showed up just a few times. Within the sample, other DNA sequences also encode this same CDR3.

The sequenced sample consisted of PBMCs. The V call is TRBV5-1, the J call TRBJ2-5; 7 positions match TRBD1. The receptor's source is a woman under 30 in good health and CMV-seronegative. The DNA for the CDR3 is TGCGCCAGCAGCTTGGGGACAGGAGGAGAGACCCAGTACTTC. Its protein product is CASSLGTGGETQYF.